This T cell receptor (beta chain) was found in a study of shared clonotypes between healthy human individuals. Study results and limitations: Sorted-subset sequencing was shown by rarefaction to be incomplete despite large depth.

Terminally differentiated effector memory CD45RA+ cells were excluded by CCR7 positive selection of CD45RO-negative cells. Libraries were prepared by immunoSEQ multiplex PCR; TCRdb keeps only in-frame clonotypes and omits some of them. The sample holds roughly 2,000,000 clones; 90% to 95% are singletons and the top ten take about 1.6%. The CDR3 length is 12 residues. Trimming removed 8 bases at V and 9 bases at J, with 11 bases between. Germline loops: CDR1 SGHTA, CDR2 FQGNSA. For this clone: The antigen remains undetermined.

The sequence came from a man aged 18 to 35 in good health. Some clones in this sample may be carry-over from other donors' samples. The sample was naive CD8+ T cells from PBMCs. The chain joins TRBV7-2 to TRBJ1-6; D is unclear. CDR3 bases: TGTGCCAGCTCAAATCGCGGTTCACCCCTCCACTTT. Amino acids: CASSNRGSPLHF.